Following are 26 T cell receptor beta chains from one sample sequenced in a study of human T cells and chemical hapten exposure. The time point here: patch test 1, 2 weeks after DPC sensitization. Treatment specified: therapeutic diphenylcyclopropenone sensitization with weekly scalp DPC. TCRdb reprocessed the RACE reads with MiXCR, giving one entry per CDR3 protein. The sample shows 380,000 or so distinct CDR3 sequences, roughly 4.8% of them seen only once. The sequences come from whole blood, collected in connection with sensitization to the hapten diphenylcyclopropenone (DPC). The receptors here all came from a woman aged 45-65 years with alopecia areata. Some clones in this sample may be carry-over from other donors' samples.

J is TRBJ1-1 and V is TRBV5-1; D is possibly TRBD1 (5 bases). Germline CDR1 is SGHRS and CDR2 is YFSETQ. This CDR3 is 15 amino acids long. V lost 4 bases and J lost 1, with 14 bases in between. CDR3 coding DNA: TGCGCCAGCAGCCAAGACAGTCCTGCGAACACTGAAGCTTTCTTT. This translates into CASSQDSPANTEAFF.

The chain couples TRBV5-4 to TRBJ2-3, with 9 positions matching TRBD2. Per germline, CDR1 SGHNT and CDR2 YYREEE (reference sequence). The CDR3 has 14 amino acids. The V segment lost 2 bases and the J segment 5 bases; nucleotides outside the gene matches: 3. CDR3 sequence (DNA): TGTGCCAGCAGCTTTAGCGGGGGAGGAGATACGCAGTATTTT. Its protein is CASSFSGGGDTQYF.

The chain employs TRBV7-9 and TRBJ1-1, with 7 positions matching TRBD1. Germline V gene lookup returns CDR1 SEHNR and CDR2 FQNEAQ (reference sequence). This CDR3 has 17 amino acids. V lost 0 bases to trimming and J lost 5 bases; unmatched junction nucleotides: 12. The CDR3 DNA is TGTGCCAGCAGCTTAGCTCCATCGGCAGGGGGTCTTACTGAAGCTTTCTTT. It specifies CASSLAPSAGGLTEAFF.

This clonotype was picked up a small number of times. The chain joins TRBV20-1 to TRBJ2-7; D might be TRBD1 (6 bases). With 5 bases removed from V and 0 bases from J, the gap between germline ends came to 14 bases. From germline, CDR1 is DFQATT and CDR2 SNEGSKA (reference sequence). The CDR3 is 14 residues long. CDR3 in amino acids: CSALWTDHSYEQYF. CDR3 sequence (DNA): TGCAGTGCTTTATGGACAGATCACTCCTACGAGCAGTACTTC.

Details on this clonotype: A much larger clone is a single base away; this may be a read error. The CDR3 loop is CASSPWTSGRLTGELFF. The CDR3 bases are TGTGCCAGCAGTCCTTGGACTAGCGGGAGATTGACCGGGGAGCTGTTTTTT. J is TRBJ2-2 and V is TRBV12-3 or TRBV12-4; 13 bases agree with TRBD2. The CDR3 covers 17 residues. V gave up 5 bases and J gave up 5 bases; unmatched junction bases: 8.

This sequence joins TRBV9 and TRBJ2-1; D is possibly TRBD1 (6 bases). This CDR3 is built from 15 residues. Looked up from germline, CDR1 is SGDLS and CDR2 is YYNGEE. Trimming took 1 base from V and 0 from J, leaving 8 bases between them. CDR3 amino acids: CASSVRTDSYNEQFF. The DNA of the CDR3 is TGTGCCAGCAGCGTACGGACAGACTCCTACAATGAGCAGTTCTTC. Full variable domain (rest looked up from reference TRBV9 and TRBJ2-1): DSGVTQTPKHLITATGQRVTLRCSPRSGDLSVYWYQQSLDQGLQFLIQYYNGEERAKGNILERFSAQQFPDLHSELNLSSLELGDSALYFCASSVRTDSYNEQFFGPGTRLTVL.

This clonotype was counted a few times. V is TRBV10-3 and J is TRBJ1-2; possible D gene TRBD1, 6 bases. The germline gives CDR1 ENHRY, CDR2 SYGVKD. Deletions cut 3 bases from V and 2 bases from J, with 16 bases between. The CDR3 is made up of 16 amino acids. The CDR3 loop is CAISEGGTGQNYGYTF. In DNA, the CDR3 is TGTGCCATCAGTGAAGGCGGAACAGGGCAAAACTATGGCTACACCTTC.

This clonotype was seen a few times. The gene calls are TRBV20-1 and TRBJ2-7; D may correspond to TRBD1 or TRBD2 (5 bases each). The CDR3 extends over 16 amino acids. The ends were cut back, 1 base at V and 7 bases at J, with 23 bases in the middle. Germline loops: CDR1 DFQATT, CDR2 SNEGSKA (reference sequence). The CDR3: CSARAPGQPEAWEQYF. CDR3 DNA: TGCAGTGCTAGAGCTCCGGGGCAGCCGGAGGCCTGGGAGCAGTACTTC.

This clonotype was counted ten times or more. This chain connects TRBV7-9 to TRBJ2-1; D is undetermined. The germline V and J ends were trimmed by 1 base and 0 bases, with 19 bases remaining between them. The CDR3 loop spans 19 amino acids. Germline CDR1 SEHNR, CDR2 FQNEAQ (reference sequence). The CDR3 nucleotides read TGTGCCAGCAGCTTAGAGGCCGGTTGGCCATCCCGCTCCTACAATGAGCAGTTCTTC. It yields the protein CASSLEAGWPSRSYNEQFF.

This clonotype showed up many times. This chain uses TRBV13 with TRBJ2-3; TRBD2 is a possible D gene (5 bases). The CDR3 sequence is 14 residues long. V dropped 4 bases and J dropped 4 bases, with 12 bases sitting between them. Germline assignment: CDR1 PRHDT and CDR2 FYEKMQ (reference sequence). The CDR3 spells CASSWFGLSDTQYF. The CDR3 DNA sequence: TGTGCCAGCAGCTGGTTCGGACTCTCAGATACGCAGTATTTT. Filled out from reference TRBV13 and TRBJ2-3, the complete variable domain reads AAGVIQSPRHLIKEKRETATLKCYPIPRHDTVYWYQQGPGQDPQFLISFYEKMQSDKGSIPDRFSAQQFSDYHSELNMSSLELGDSALYFCASSWFGLSDTQYFGPGTRLTVL.

This clonotype has a count of ten or more. This chain joins TRBV29-1 and TRBJ2-3; D might be TRBD1 or TRBD2, each matching 5 bases. Germline CDR1 SQVTM, CDR2 ANQGSEA. The CDR3 spans 14 residues. Trimming pared 8 bases from V and 0 bases from J, leaving 15 bases between. CDR3 sequence: CSLGVAGSTDTQYF. In DNA, the CDR3 is TGCAGCCTGGGGGTAGCCGGCAGCACAGATACGCAGTATTTT.

This clonotype was detected many times. The chain recombines TRBV6-6 with TRBJ1-5; tentatively, D is TRBD1 (6 bases). The CDR3 totals 14 residues. The germline V gene encodes CDR1 MNHNY and CDR2 SVGAGI (reference sequence). V shed 2 bases and J shed 4 bases, with 9 bases lying between them. CDR3 sequence (DNA): TGTGCCAGCAGTTACCCGCAGGGGAATCAGCCCCAGCATTTT. Translated, it gives CASSYPQGNQPQHF.

At least ten counts were recorded for this clonotype. The chain recombines TRBV27 with TRBJ2-3, with 9 nucleotides matching TRBD1. Trimming took 3 bases from V and 1 from J; bases not matched to a gene: 2. This CDR3 has 15 amino acids. CDR1 MNHEY and CDR2 SMNVEV come from the germline V gene (reference sequence). The CDR3 is CASSFRTGGTDTQYF. In nucleotides, the CDR3 is TGTGCCAGCAGTTTTAGGACAGGGGGCACAGATACGCAGTATTTT.

This clonotype occurred a few times. V usage is TRBV12-3 or TRBV12-4 and J usage is TRBJ1-5, with D perhaps matching TRBD1 (5 bases). CDR3 length: 14 amino acids. V dropped 6 bases and J dropped 9 bases, with 18 bases sitting between them. CDR3 in DNA: TGTGCCAGCAGAACGGGGCTCCTGGATGGGCCCCAGCATTTT. This codes for CASRTGLLDGPQHF.

This clonotype was seen more than once but under ten times. The V and J genes are TRBV5-6 and TRBJ2-5; D unclear. The CDR3 length is 14 residues. The germline CDR1 and CDR2 sequences are SGHDT and YYEEEE. V lost 3 bases and J 2 bases, leaving 11 bases between the germline ends. As DNA, the CDR3 is TGTGCCAGCAGCTATCCAAGCCTTCAAGAGACCCAGTACTTC. Its translation: CASSYPSLQETQYF.

This clonotype was picked up many times. The chain employs TRBV28 and TRBJ2-7; the D gene is possibly TRBD2 (5 bases). The germline CDR1 and CDR2 sequences are MDHEN and SYDVKM. V dropped 2 bases and J dropped 0 bases, with 11 bases sitting between them. This CDR3 has 15 residues. The DNA for the CDR3 is TGTGCCAGCAGTTTAGCCGGGGTGCTCTCCTACGAGCAGTACTTC. Amino acid sequence: CASSLAGVLSYEQYF.

The rearrangement links TRBV10-1 to TRBJ2-3; either TRBD1 or TRBD2 may fit D (5 bases each). Trimming left V 0 bases short and J 4 bases short, with 11 bases between. Germline CDR1 and CDR2: WNHNN and SYGVQD (reference sequence). The CDR3 loop spans 15 amino acids. The CDR3 protein is CASSESGGEADTQYF. The DNA of the CDR3 is TGCGCCAGCAGTGAGTCTGGGGGAGAGGCAGATACGCAGTATTTT.

The rearrangement links TRBV25-1 to TRBJ2-5; 8 bases fit TRBD2. In germline, CDR1 is MGHDK, CDR2 SYGVNS. This CDR3 spans 16 amino acids. J was trimmed by 3 bases and V by 3 bases; bases with no gene match: 9. The CDR3, as DNA: TGTGCCAGCAGTGACCCTCGGACTAGCATCGAAGAGACCCAGTACTTC. Translated, it gives CASSDPRTSIEETQYF.

This clonotype was recorded at least ten times. The genes are TRBV6-5 and TRBJ2-3; either TRBD1 or TRBD2 may supply D (5 bases each). Germline-derived CDR1 and CDR2 are MNHEY and SVGAGI. CDR3 length: 13 amino acids. Trimming stripped 10 bases from V and 1 base from J, with 12 bases between. This chain's CDR3 is CATRDLRTDTQYF. CDR3 DNA sequence: TGTGCCACCAGGGACCTTCGCACAGATACGCAGTATTTT.

This chain connects TRBV19 to TRBJ2-1; 9 bases are shared with TRBD2. There are 14 residues in the CDR3. V was pared by 4 bases and J by 2 bases, with 0 bases of the junction left unmatched. The germline CDR1 and CDR2 sequences are LNHDA and SQIVND (reference sequence). The CDR3 region has the DNA TGTGCCAGTAGTAGCGGGGGGGCCTACAATGAGCAGTTCTTC. It translates to CASSSGGAYNEQFF.

This clonotype was counted at least ten times. Here the CDR3 DNA reads TGTGCCAGCGGCTATAGACAGGGGCCACAAGAGACCCAGTACTTC. The encoded protein is CASGYRQGPQETQYF. The chain couples TRBV5-8 to TRBJ2-5, with 8 bases fitting TRBD1. V lost 7 bases to trimming and J lost 2 bases; unmatched junction nucleotides: 10. The germline V gene encodes CDR1 SGHTS and CDR2 YDEGEE. CDR3 size: 15 residues.

Many counts were recorded for this clonotype. This rearrangement joins TRBV7-9 to TRBJ1-1; D gene uncertain. Germline-derived CDR1 and CDR2 are SEHNR and FQNEAQ (reference sequence). V shed 3 bases and J shed 4 bases, with 12 bases lying between them. This CDR3 contains 14 residues. In nucleotides, the CDR3 is TGTGCCAGCAGCTTCAGTCAAGGTGGCACTGAAGCTTTCTTT. This gives the protein CASSFSQGGTEAFF. Together with reference TRBV7-9 and TRBJ1-1, the CDR3 gives the full variable domain: DTGVSQNPRHKITKRGQNVTFRCDPISEHNRLYWYRQTLGQGPEFLTYFQNEAQLEKSRLLSDRFSAERPKGSFSTLEIQRTEQGDSAMYLCASSFSQGGTEAFFGQGTRLTVV.

This clonotype has ten or more counts. The chain couples TRBV28 to TRBJ2-3; D might be TRBD2 (6 bases). From germline, CDR1 is MDHEN and CDR2 SYDVKM. Trimming removed 5 bases at V and 5 bases at J, with 23 bases between. This CDR3 contains 17 residues. The CDR3 region is CASSPPGRSLGGDTQYF. As DNA, the CDR3 is TGTGCCAGCAGTCCCCCAGGAAGGAGCCTGGGGGGAGATACGCAGTATTTT.

This chain uses TRBV19 with TRBJ2-1; TRBD2 agrees at 7 bases. V trimming: 6 bases; J trimming: 0 bases; junction bases outside the gene matches: 5. CDR1 and CDR2 from the germline V gene are LNHDA and SQIVND (reference sequence). The CDR3 is made up of 15 amino acids. Written as DNA, the CDR3 is TGTGCCAGTAGCGAAGCGGGGCTCTCCTACAATGAGCAGTTCTTC. It codes for CASSEAGLSYNEQFF.

This clonotype was counted many times. This chain connects TRBV7-2 to TRBJ1-5, with 7 bases matching TRBD1. There are 16 residues in the CDR3. The germline V gene has CDR1 SGHTA and CDR2 FQGNSA. V was clipped by 4 bases and J by 2 bases; unmatched bases: 8. For the CDR3, the DNA is TGTGCCAGCAGCTCACACAGGGGTGGTGGCAATCAGCCCCAGCATTTT. It is translated as CASSSHRGGGNQPQHF.

There are many counts of this clonotype. The chain joins TRBV20-1 to TRBJ2-6; the match to TRBD2 covers 11 bases. There are 16 residues in the CDR3. Germline V gives CDR1 DFQATT, CDR2 SNEGSKA (reference sequence). The CDR3 nucleotides read TGCGCCCTACTAGCGGGAGACTACTCTGGGGCCAACGTCCTGACTTTC. Translating it yields CALLAGDYSGANVLTF.